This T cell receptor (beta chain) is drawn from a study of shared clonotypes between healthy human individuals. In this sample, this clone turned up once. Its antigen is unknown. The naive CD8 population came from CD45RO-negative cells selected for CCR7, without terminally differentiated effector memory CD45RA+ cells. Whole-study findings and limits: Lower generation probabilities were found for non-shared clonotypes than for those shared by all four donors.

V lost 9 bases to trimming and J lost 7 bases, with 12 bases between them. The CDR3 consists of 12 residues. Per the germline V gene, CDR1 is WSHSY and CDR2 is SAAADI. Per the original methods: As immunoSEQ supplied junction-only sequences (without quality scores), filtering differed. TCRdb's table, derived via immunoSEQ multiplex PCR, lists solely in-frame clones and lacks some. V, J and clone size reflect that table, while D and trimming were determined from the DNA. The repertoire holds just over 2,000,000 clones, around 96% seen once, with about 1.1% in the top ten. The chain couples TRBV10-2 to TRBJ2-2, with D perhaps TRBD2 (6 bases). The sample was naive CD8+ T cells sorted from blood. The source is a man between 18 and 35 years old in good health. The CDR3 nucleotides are TGCGCCAGTTCAGAGGAGGGCGGGGAGCTGTTTTTT. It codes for CASSEEGGELFF.